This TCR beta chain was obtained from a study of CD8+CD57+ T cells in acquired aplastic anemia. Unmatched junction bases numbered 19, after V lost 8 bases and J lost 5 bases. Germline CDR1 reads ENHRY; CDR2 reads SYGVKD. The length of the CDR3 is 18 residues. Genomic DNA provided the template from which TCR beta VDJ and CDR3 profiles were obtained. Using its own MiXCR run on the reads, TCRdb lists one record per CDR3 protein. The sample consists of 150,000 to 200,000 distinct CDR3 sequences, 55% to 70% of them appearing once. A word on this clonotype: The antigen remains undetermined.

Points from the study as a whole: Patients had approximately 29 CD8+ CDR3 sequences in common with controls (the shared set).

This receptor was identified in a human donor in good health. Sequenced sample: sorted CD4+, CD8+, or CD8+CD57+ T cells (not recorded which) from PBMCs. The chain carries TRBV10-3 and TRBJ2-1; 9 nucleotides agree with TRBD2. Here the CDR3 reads CAIGSSWREGLTHNEQFF. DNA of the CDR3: TGTGCCATCGGCTCGAGTTGGCGGGAGGGCCTAACACACAATGAGCAGTTCTTC.